Below, 6 T cell receptor beta chains from the same sample are listed, as sequenced in a study of shared clonotypes between healthy human individuals. Assay used: immunoSEQ multiplex PCR; TCRdb lists only in-frame clones, some missing. The table has about 1,500,000 clones, roughly 96% seen once; the top ten hold roughly 1.2%. The sample comprised naive CD4+ T cells sorted from blood. As for subset: CD45RA+ positively selected. Receptor source: a man aged 25 to 45 in good health.

J is TRBJ2-1 and V is TRBV15; possibly TRBD1 or TRBD2 for D (5 bases each). V gave up 1 base and J gave up 12 bases, with 16 bases separating them. Germline CDR1 reads LNHNV; CDR2 reads YYDKDF (reference sequence). The CDR3 length is 14 residues. The CDR3 loop is CATSRGTPQGGQFF. The CDR3 nucleotides read TGTGCCACCAGCAGAGGGACTCCCCAGGGCGGGCAGTTCTTC.

This sequence joins TRBV9 and TRBJ2-7, with TRBD2 matching over 15 bases. The V gene's germline CDR1 is SGDLS and CDR2 YYNGEE. The CDR3 sequence is 19 residues long. V was clipped by 4 bases and J by 1 base; unmatched bases: 12. CDR3 coding DNA: TGTGCCAGCAGCCTAAGACCCGGGACTAGCGGGAGGTCTTCCTACGAGCAGTACTTC. Protein sequence: CASSLRPGTSGRSSYEQYF. The full variable domain, rest sourced from reference TRBV9 and TRBJ2-7, is DSGVTQTPKHLITATGQRVTLRCSPRSGDLSVYWYQQSLDQGLQFLIQYYNGEERAKGNILERFSAQQFPDLHSELNLSSLELGDSALYFCASSLRPGTSGRSSYEQYFGPGTRLTVT.

This chain joins TRBV21-1 and TRBJ2-3; the table's D gene call, TRBD1, was not cross checked with the DNA. TRBV21-1 is deemed a pseudogene. The CDR3 consists of 15 residues. Here the CDR3 reads CASSTRGTGLDTQYF. For the CDR3, the DNA is TGTGCCAGCAGCACCCGCGGGACAGGGTTAGATACGCAGTATTTT.

Written as DNA, the CDR3 is TGTGCCAGCAGCGGGGGGCACAGGACCCAGTACTTC. Encoded protein: CASSGGHRTQYF. The J gene is TRBJ2-5, the V gene TRBV7-9, with D perhaps matching TRBD1 or TRBD2 (6 bases each). The CDR3 is made up of 12 amino acids. Per the germline V gene, CDR1 is SEHNR and CDR2 is FQNEAQ (reference sequence). Trimming took off 5 bases at V and 7 bases at J, with 11 bases between the two ends. The variable domain in full, completed from reference TRBV7-9 and TRBJ2-5, reads DTGVSQNPRHKITKRGQNVTFRCDPISEHNRLYWYRQTLGQGPEFLTYFQNEAQLEKSRLLSDRFSAERPKGSFSTLEIQRTEQGDSAMYLCASSGGHRTQYFGPGTRLLVL.

The chain has TRBV6-6 and TRBJ2-1, with 8 bases that match TRBD2. CDR3 length: 15 residues. Germline trimming cut 4 bases from V and 5 bases from J; bases unmatched to any gene: 7. Looked up from germline, CDR1 is MNHNY and CDR2 is SVGAGI (reference sequence). The DNA for the CDR3 is TGTGCCAGCAGTTCCCGTGGCGGGAGGAACAATGAGCAGTTCTTC. Encoded protein: CASSSRGGRNNEQFF.

This chain uses TRBV9 with TRBJ2-1, with 11 nucleotides matching TRBD2. The CDR3 extends over 15 amino acids. V trimming: 1 base; J trimming: 9 bases; junction bases outside the gene matches: 6. Germline V gives CDR1 SGDLS, CDR2 YYNGEE. The CDR3 coding sequence is TGTGCCAGCAGCGTATCGACTAGCGGGATGGGTGAGCAGTTCTTC. Translating gives CASSVSTSGMGEQFF.